The TCR beta chain under discussion was sequenced for a study of blood T cell repertoires in COVID-19. Study background: COVID-19 samples, acute and convalescent, were from the United States, Italy and Spain. Sources were T cells, B-cell-depleted T cells, or PBMCs; the material itself was cDNA or gDNA.

Original processing notes: Reference gene primer amplification in the assay estimated nucleated cell counts. The data were produced by immunoSEQ multiplex PCR, yet TCRdb's version contains in-frame clones alone and is incomplete. V and J calls and clone size follow that table, whereas D and trimming were derived from the DNA. Of some 97,000 clones listed, about 80% were seen once; the top ten hold 9% to 14%. CDR1 and CDR2 (germline): DFQATT, SNEGSKA (reference sequence). With 3 bases clipped from V and 3 bases from J, the junction kept 4 bases outside the gene matches. This CDR3 is 13 amino acids long.

This sequence joins TRBV20-1 and TRBJ2-5; 7 positions agree with TRBD2. The sequence derives from a woman in her seventies with acute or convalescent COVID-19. The sample was peripheral blood. CDR3 in amino acids: CSASSSGEETQYF. In DNA form, the CDR3 reads TGCAGTGCTAGTTCTAGCGGAGAAGAGACCCAGTACTTC.